The rows below give T cell receptor beta chains drawn from one sample of a study of early T cells in non-severe SARS-CoV-2 infection. TCRdb processed the 5' RACE reads anew with MiXCR; each CDR3 protein has one entry. The sample consists of around 64,000 distinct CDR3 sequences, 11% of them appearing once. Sequencing was performed on whole blood, taken at baseline. Receptors were obtained from an adult who was a healthcare worker with PCR-confirmed SARS-CoV-2 infection or an uninfected control (not recorded which). CDR3s include the opening cysteine and the closing phenylalanine or tryptophan. The D gene is left open where the match is weak. Rows give clone size only sometimes, using once, few, many, or a class for an expanded clone.

size: many
J: TRBJ2-1
D: .
V: TRBV29-1
length: 14
DNA: TGCAGCGGGGGGTTGGGGCTGTTTTACAATGAGCAGTTCTTC
CDR3: CSGGLGLFYNEQFF

size: many
J: TRBJ2-7
D: .
V: TRBV28
length: 13
DNA: TGTGCCAGCAGTGATCTCCGCCCCTACGAGCAGTACTTC
CDR3: CASSDLRPYEQYF

size: .
J: TRBJ2-7
D: TRBD1
V: TRBV7-9
length: 13
DNA: TGTGCCAGCAGCTCGGGACAGGGGTCCGAGCAGTACTTC
CDR3: CASSSGQGSEQYF

size: many
J: TRBJ1-5
D: .
V: TRBV7-2
length: 14
DNA: TGTGCCAGCAGCTTGTCAGGGGCAAAGCAGCCCCAGCATTTT
CDR3: CASSLSGAKQPQHF

size: few
J: TRBJ2-1
D: TRBD2
V: TRBV7-6
length: 16
DNA: TGTGCCAGCAGCTTATTCGGCGGGAGGGCCGGCAATGAGCAGTTCTTC
CDR3: CASSLFGGRAGNEQFF

size: .
J: TRBJ2-3
D: TRBD1
V: TRBV18
length: 15
DNA: TGTGCCAGCTCACCATCCGGGACAGGGCCAGATACGCAGTATTTT
CDR3: CASSPSGTGPDTQYF

size: once
J: TRBJ2-5
D: TRBD2
V: TRBV7-9
length: 14
DNA: TGTGCCAGCAGCTTAGCGGGACTACCGGAGACCCAGTACTTC
CDR3: CASSLAGLPETQYF

size: .
J: TRBJ2-5
D: .
V: TRBV29-1
length: 11
DNA: TGCAGCTTATCTAGTCAAGAGACCCAGTACTTC
CDR3: CSLSSQETQYF

size: many
J: TRBJ2-3
D: .
V: TRBV7-2
length: 11
DNA: TGTGCCAGCAGCTCACGGGACAAAATCTTTTTT
CDR3: CASSSRDKIFF

size: .
J: TRBJ1-2
D: .
V: TRBV2
length: 13
DNA: TGTGCCAGCAGTGAAGATCTGAACTATGGCTACACCTTC
CDR3: CASSEDLNYGYTF

size: few
J: TRBJ2-7
D: TRBD1
V: TRBV12-3/TRBV12-4
length: 18
DNA: TGTGCCAGCAGTTTACGGACAGGGGTTGCCCCTTACGGTGGCGAGCAGTACTTC
CDR3: CASSLRTGVAPYGGEQYF

size: .
J: TRBJ2-2
D: TRBD1
V: TRBV29-1
length: 13
DNA: TGCAGCACTGGGACAGTGAACACCGGGGAGCTGTTTTTT
CDR3: CSTGTVNTGELFF

size: .
J: TRBJ2-4
D: TRBD2
V: TRBV15
length: 18
DNA: TGTGCCACCAGCAGAGAGCCAGGACTAGCGGGTTGGGAAAACATTCAGTACTTC
CDR3: CATSREPGLAGWENIQYF

size: few
J: TRBJ1-1
D: .
V: TRBV25-1
length: 14
DNA: TGTGCCAGCAGTGAGGGACGGTACCCCCCTCGAGCTTTCTTT
CDR3: CASSEGRYPPRAFF

size: few
J: TRBJ2-2
D: .
V: TRBV4-3
length: 16
DNA: TGCGCCAGCAGCCAAACAAACAACAGGGAGACCGGGGAGCTGTTTTTT
CDR3: CASSQTNNRETGELFF

size: .
J: TRBJ2-7
D: TRBD2
V: TRBV29-1
length: 13
DNA: TGCAGCGTTGGACTAGCGGGAGGCTACGAGCAGTACTTC
CDR3: CSVGLAGGYEQYF

size: few
J: TRBJ2-7
D: .
V: TRBV18
length: 13
DNA: TGTGCCAGCTCACCACGGGCCGTCAACGAGCAGTACTTC
CDR3: CASSPRAVNEQYF

size: many
J: TRBJ2-3
D: .
V: TRBV4-1
length: 16
DNA: TGCGCCAGCAGCCAGCTACGGGGGGCTGCCACAGATACGCAGTATTTT
CDR3: CASSQLRGAATDTQYF

size: many
J: TRBJ2-2
D: TRBD1
V: TRBV20-1
length: 15
DNA: TGCAGTGCTAGAGTCAGGGGGCAGAGTACCGGGGAGCTGTTTTTT
CDR3: CSARVRGQSTGELFF

size: .
J: TRBJ1-2
D: .
V: TRBV28
length: 13
DNA: TGTGCCAGCAGTTTACCAGGCAACTATGGCTACACCTTC
CDR3: CASSLPGNYGYTF

size: .
J: TRBJ2-5
D: .
V: TRBV7-7
length: 14
DNA: TGTGCTAGCAGCCTTGGGGTTTACAAGGAGACCCAGTACTTC
CDR3: CASSLGVYKETQYF

size: .
J: TRBJ2-7
D: .
V: TRBV12-3/TRBV12-4
length: 14
DNA: TGTGCCAGCAGTTCCCGGGGAGCGGCTTACGAGCAGTACTTC
CDR3: CASSSRGAAYEQYF